This TCR beta chain derives from a study of T cell changes during pregnancy in multiple sclerosis. Using immunoSEQ multiplex PCR, the repertoire was profiled, and TCRdb retains in-frame clones only, with some absent. This table holds some 94,000 clones, more than 85% found once. Germline values: CDR1 MNHNY, CDR2 SVGAGI (reference sequence). The CDR3 is 15 residues long. V gave up 0 bases and J gave up 1 base, with 10 bases separating them. This sequence was found in a female donor in good health, enrolled as a control in a pregnancy study. The V and J genes are TRBV6-6 and TRBJ2-7; the D gene is possibly TRBD1 (5 bases). The starting material was peripheral blood, obtained in the first trimester of pregnancy. The CDR3 DNA sequence: TGTGCCAGCAGTTACTCGACAGTTTCTTCCTACGAGCAGTACTTC. It translates to CASSYSTVSSYEQYF.